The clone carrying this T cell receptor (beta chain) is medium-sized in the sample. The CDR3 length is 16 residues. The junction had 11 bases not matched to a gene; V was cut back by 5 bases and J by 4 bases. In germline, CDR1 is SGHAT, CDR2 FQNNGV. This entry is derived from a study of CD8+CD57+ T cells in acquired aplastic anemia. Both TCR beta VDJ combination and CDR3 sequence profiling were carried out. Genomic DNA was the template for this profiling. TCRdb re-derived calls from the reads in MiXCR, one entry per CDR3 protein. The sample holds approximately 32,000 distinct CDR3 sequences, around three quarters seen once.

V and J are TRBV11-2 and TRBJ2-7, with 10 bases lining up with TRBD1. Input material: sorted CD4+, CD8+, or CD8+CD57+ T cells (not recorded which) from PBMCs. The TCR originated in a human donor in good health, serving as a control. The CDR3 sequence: CASSLPGQGVTYEQYF. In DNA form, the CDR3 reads TGTGCCAGCAGCCTCCCTGGACAGGGGGTAACTTACGAGCAGTACTTC.